Listed here are 17 T cell receptor beta chains from one sample, sequenced in a study of blood T cell repertoires in COVID-19. Some clones are missing from TCRdb's copy, which holds only in-frame ones; the method was immunoSEQ multiplex PCR. The sample includes approximately 360,000 clones, around 87% of them seen just once. The sample consisted of PBMCs or T cells enriched from blood (not recorded which). The receptors were gathered from a woman aged 25 to 39 with acute COVID-19.

This rearrangement joins TRBV9 to TRBJ1-6, with a tentative D call TRBD1 (6 bases). CDR3 length equals 14 residues. CDR1 is SGDLS, CDR2 YYNGEE, per germline. Deletions cut 6 bases from V and 8 bases from J, with 15 bases between. The CDR3 reads CASKGGFSDSPLHF. The CDR3 coding sequence is TGTGCCAGCAAAGGGGGATTTTCGGATTCACCCCTCCACTTT.

This clone has only a few counts. This chain links TRBV18 with TRBJ2-6; 11 nucleotides agree with TRBD1. CDR1 and CDR2 (germline): KGHSH, LQKENI. The CDR3 loop spans 18 amino acids. The ends lost 3 bases at V and 0 bases at J; junction bases unmatched: 4. CDR3 in amino acids: CASSPWDRGVSGANVLTF. Here the CDR3 DNA reads TGTGCCAGCTCACCGTGGGACAGGGGGGTCTCTGGGGCCAACGTCCTGACTTTC. The whole variable domain, remainder taken from reference TRBV18 and TRBJ2-6, is NAGVMQNPRHLVRRRGQEARLRCSPMKGHSHVYWYRQLPEEGLKFMVYLQKENIIDESGMPKERFSAEFPKEGPSILRIQQVVRGDSAAYFCASSPWDRGVSGANVLTFGAGSRLTVL.

This chain joins TRBV9 and TRBJ1-1, with 8 nucleotides matching TRBD1. The V segment lost 4 bases and the J segment 0 bases; nucleotides outside the gene matches: 8. The CDR3 totals 16 residues. The germline gives CDR1 SGDLS, CDR2 YYNGEE. CDR3 sequence reads: CASSSRQGPLNTEAFF. DNA for the CDR3: TGTGCCAGCAGCTCACGACAGGGGCCCTTGAACACTGAAGCTTTCTTT.

The rearrangement joins TRBV10-3 to TRBJ2-7, with D possibly being TRBD1 (5 bases). V was trimmed by 10 bases and J by 0 bases, leaving 10 bases between them. The germline gives CDR1 ENHRY, CDR2 SYGVKD. There are 12 residues in the CDR3. The CDR3 DNA reads TGTGCCACCCAGGGTTCCTCCTACGAGCAGTACTTC. Its translation is CATQGSSYEQYF.

V and J are TRBV5-5 and TRBJ1-4, with D uncertain. Trimming removed 1 base from V and 0 bases from J, with 4 bases in between. This CDR3 spans 14 amino acids. Germline V gives CDR1 SGHKS, CDR2 YYEKEE (reference sequence). This chain's CDR3 is CASSLLPTNEKLFF. CDR3 nucleotides: TGTGCCAGCAGCTTGCTACCAACTAATGAAAAACTGTTTTTT.

This clone has just a few counts. The rearrangement links TRBV6-5 to TRBJ2-2, with a weak D call TRBD2 (5 bases). The CDR3 consists of 12 residues. V was cut by 11 bases and J by 4 bases, with 11 bases left in between. Germline lookup yields CDR1 MNHEY and CDR2 SVGAGI. This CDR3 is CAVARGTGELFF. CDR3 bases: TGTGCCGTAGCCCGGGGCACCGGGGAGCTGTTTTTT.

This clone was seen just once. The chain carries TRBV7-6 and TRBJ2-1; D is perhaps TRBD1 (6 bases). CDR3 size: 15 residues. V lost 5 bases to trimming and J lost 6 bases, with 17 bases between them. Germline values: CDR1 SGHVS, CDR2 FNYEAQ. The CDR3 reads CASSARDNAFNEQFF. DNA for the CDR3: TGTGCCAGCAGCGCCCGGGACAACGCTTTCAATGAGCAGTTCTTC.

The chain recombines TRBV25-1 with TRBJ2-2; 10 bases agree with TRBD1. The germline CDR1 and CDR2 sequences are MGHDK and SYGVNS. The CDR3 is 13 amino acids. The V segment lost 7 bases and the J segment 6 bases; nucleotides outside the gene matches: 2. The CDR3 coding sequence is TGTGCCAGCACGGGACAGGGGTCCGGGGAGCTGTTTTTT. This sequence encodes CASTGQGSGELFF.

V gene TRBV5-5 combines with J gene TRBJ2-1; D remains unclear. This CDR3 has 13 amino acids. The germline V gene has CDR1 SGHKS and CDR2 YYEKEE (reference sequence). The V end was cut by 2 bases, the J end by 13 bases, with 16 bases between. CDR3 sequence reads: CASSFTSYSPQFF. The CDR3 DNA follows: TGTGCCAGCAGCTTTACTTCGTATAGCCCTCAGTTCTTC. Variable domain in full (rest from reference TRBV5-5 and TRBJ2-1): DAGVTQSPTHLIKTRGQQVTLRCSPISGHKSVSWYQQVLGQGPQFIFQYYEKEERGRGNFPDRFSARQFPNYSSELNVNALLLGDSALYLCASSFTSYSPQFFGPGTRLTVL.

The rearrangement joins TRBV2 to TRBJ1-6; possible D gene TRBD1, 5 bases. The CDR3 runs 15 residues. Trimming took 4 bases from V and 5 from J, leaving 12 bases between them. CDR1 is SNHLY, CDR2 FYNNEI, per germline. The CDR3: CASSGEAGNNSPLHF. The CDR3 DNA reads as TGTGCCAGCAGTGGAGAGGCAGGGAATAATTCACCCCTCCACTTT.

J is TRBJ1-5 and V is TRBV19; TRBD1 agrees at 7 bases. The CDR3 has 15 residues. Germline V gene sequence: CDR1 LNHDA, CDR2 SQIVND (reference sequence). Trimming cost V 3 bases and J 5 bases; bases outside gene matches: 7. The CDR3 DNA follows: TGTGCCAGTAGTATTGAAGGACAGGTTCATCAGCCCCAGCATTTT. Translated, it gives CASSIEGQVHQPQHF.

This rearrangement joins TRBV7-9 to TRBJ1-4; weak D call: TRBD1 (6 bases). From germline, CDR1 is SEHNR and CDR2 FQNEAQ (reference sequence). V dropped 5 bases and J dropped 10 bases, with 20 bases sitting between them. The CDR3 runs to 15 residues. Here the CDR3 reads CASSPTGLLLGKLFF. The CDR3 DNA is TGTGCCAGCAGCCCGACAGGACTTCTTCTTGGAAAACTGTTTTTT.

The CDR3 DNA reads TGCGCCAGCAGCCACTCGAGCGGGGTTAGCAATCAGCCCCAGCATTTT. It codes for CASSHSSGVSNQPQHF. The J gene is TRBJ1-5, the V gene TRBV4-1; D uncertain. In germline, CDR1 is MGHRA, CDR2 YSYEKL. The CDR3 runs 16 residues. V shed 3 bases and J shed 0 bases, with 12 bases lying between them.

This clone was counted only a few times. The CDR3 region has the DNA TGTGCCAGCTCACCAAGACAGGGAAGGAACACCGGGGAGCTGTTTTTT. This sequence encodes CASSPRQGRNTGELFF. This chain connects TRBV18 to TRBJ2-2; 7 bases agree with TRBD1. The J segment lost 1 base and the V segment lost 2 bases, leaving 4 bases of the junction unmatched. Looked up from germline, CDR1 is KGHSH and CDR2 is LQKENI. This CDR3 spans 16 amino acids.

The rearrangement links TRBV5-5 to TRBJ1-5, with TRBD1 matching 7 bases. Germline trimming cut 3 bases from V and 6 bases from J; bases unmatched to any gene: 6. The CDR3 contains 14 residues. The germline gives CDR1 SGHKS, CDR2 YYEKEE (reference sequence). CDR3 amino acids: CASSSHQGGQPQHF. CDR3 sequence (DNA): TGTGCCAGCAGCTCACACCAGGGGGGTCAGCCCCAGCATTTT.

The V and J genes are TRBV19 and TRBJ1-1; D is possibly TRBD1 (5 bases). The germline CDR1 and CDR2 sequences are LNHDA and SQIVND (reference sequence). The V gene lost 3 bases and the J gene lost 7 bases, with 18 bases spanning the gap. CDR3 length: 15 residues. Here the CDR3 DNA reads TGTGCCAGTAGTATTCCCTCTTCGGGGGGATTTGAAGCTTTCTTT. This codes for CASSIPSSGGFEAFF.

The chain combines TRBV6-1 with TRBJ2-7, with TRBD2 matching over 10 bases. J was trimmed by 0 bases and V by 4 bases; bases with no gene match: 6. Germline CDR1 is MNHNS and CDR2 is SASEGT. The CDR3 is 16 amino acids. CDR3 sequence (DNA): TGTGCCAGCAGTGTTATAGCGGGGGGCCTCTCCTACGAGCAGTACTTC. Protein sequence: CASSVIAGGLSYEQYF.